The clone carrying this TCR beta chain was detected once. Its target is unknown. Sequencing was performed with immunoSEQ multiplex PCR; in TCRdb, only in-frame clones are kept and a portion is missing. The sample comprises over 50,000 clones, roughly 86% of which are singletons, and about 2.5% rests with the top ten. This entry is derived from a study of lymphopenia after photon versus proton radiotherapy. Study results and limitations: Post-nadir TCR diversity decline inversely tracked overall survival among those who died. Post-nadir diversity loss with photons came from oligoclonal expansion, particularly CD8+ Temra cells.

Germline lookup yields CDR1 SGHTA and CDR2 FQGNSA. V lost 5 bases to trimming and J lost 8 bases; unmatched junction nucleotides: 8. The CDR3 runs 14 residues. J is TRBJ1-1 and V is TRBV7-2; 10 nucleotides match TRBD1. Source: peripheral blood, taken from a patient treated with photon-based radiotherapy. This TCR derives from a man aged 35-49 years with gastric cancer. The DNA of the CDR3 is TGTGCCAGCAGCCCGGGGACAGGGGAAGGCGAAGCTTTCTTT. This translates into CASSPGTGEGEAFF.